Listed here are 8 T cell receptor beta chains from one sample, sequenced in a study of blood T cell repertoires in COVID-19. Profiled with immunoSEQ multiplex PCR; TCRdb holds only in-frame clones, not every one. Of approximately 54,000 clones listed, about 86% are singletons. The sequencing input was peripheral blood. The receptors derive from a man aged 45-60 years with acute or convalescent COVID-19.

The chain uses TRBV6-5 and TRBJ2-5; possibly TRBD1 for D (6 bases). The V gene's germline CDR1 is MNHEY and CDR2 SVGAGI. V dropped 3 bases and J dropped 3 bases, with 8 bases sitting between them. This CDR3 region has 13 residues. The CDR3 protein is CASSYPGEETQYF. CDR3 sequence (DNA): TGTGCCAGCAGTTATCCAGGGGAAGAGACCCAGTACTTC.

The chain couples TRBV5-1 to TRBJ2-2; D is perhaps TRBD2 (6 bases). This CDR3 region has 14 residues. Trimming shortened V by 4 bases and J by 5 bases, and 12 bases separated the two germline ends. Germline CDR1 is SGHRS and CDR2 is YFSETQ. For the CDR3, the DNA is TGCGCCAGCAGCGCAACTAGCCGTACCGGGGAGCTGTTTTTT. Encoded protein: CASSATSRTGELFF.

The chain links TRBV20-1 to TRBJ1-4; D is unclear. CDR3 length: 15 residues. Germline assignment: CDR1 DFQATT and CDR2 SNEGSKA (reference sequence). Deletions cut 3 bases from V and 0 bases from J, with 11 bases between. The CDR3 is CSASPGPSTNEKLFF. CDR3 DNA: TGCAGTGCTAGTCCAGGTCCCTCAACTAATGAAAAACTGTTTTTT.

The rearrangement links TRBV10-2 to TRBJ1-5; 7 nucleotides align to TRBD1. Germline V gives CDR1 WSHSY, CDR2 SAAADI. The CDR3 sequence is 13 residues long. Trimming removed 10 bases from V and 3 bases from J; junction bases left unmatched: 6. The CDR3 nucleotides read TGCGCCACCTCGGGACAGATCAATCAGCCCCAGCATTTT. Protein: CATSGQINQPQHF.

This clone has just one count. The chain couples TRBV12-3 or TRBV12-4 to TRBJ2-6; possibly TRBD2 for D (5 bases). With 6 bases removed from V and 7 bases from J, the gap between germline ends came to 7 bases. The CDR3 extends over 12 amino acids. The CDR3 sequence is CASSSSANVLTF. The CDR3 DNA follows: TGTGCCAGCAGCTCTAGCGCCAACGTCCTGACTTTC.

CDR3 DNA: TGTGCCCGCGGGCGGGGCACTGGAAACACCATATATTTT. Amino acids: CARGRGTGNTIYF. The rearrangement links TRBV10-3 to TRBJ1-3; TRBD1 might be the D (5 bases). The V end was cut by 11 bases, the J end by 2 bases, with 13 bases between. Germline CDR1 reads ENHRY; CDR2 reads SYGVKD. CDR3 length equals 13 residues.

CDR3 loop: CAWSGNRAQPQHF. In DNA, the CDR3 is TGTGCCTGGAGCGGAAACAGGGCTCAGCCCCAGCATTTT. The chain employs TRBV30 and TRBJ1-5; tentatively, D is TRBD1 (6 bases). The CDR3 totals 13 residues. Trimming removed 3 bases from V and 6 bases from J, with 12 bases in between. Germline values: CDR1 GTSNPN, CDR2 SVGIG (reference sequence).

J is TRBJ2-5 and V is TRBV7-2, with D maybe TRBD2 (6 bases). With 5 bases removed from V and 4 bases from J, the gap between germline ends came to 14 bases. The germline CDR1 and CDR2 sequences are SGHTA and FQGNSA. CDR3 length: 14 amino acids. CDR3 sequence reads: CASSQRTKSETQYF. CDR3 nucleotide sequence: TGTGCCAGCAGCCAAAGGACTAAATCAGAGACCCAGTACTTC.